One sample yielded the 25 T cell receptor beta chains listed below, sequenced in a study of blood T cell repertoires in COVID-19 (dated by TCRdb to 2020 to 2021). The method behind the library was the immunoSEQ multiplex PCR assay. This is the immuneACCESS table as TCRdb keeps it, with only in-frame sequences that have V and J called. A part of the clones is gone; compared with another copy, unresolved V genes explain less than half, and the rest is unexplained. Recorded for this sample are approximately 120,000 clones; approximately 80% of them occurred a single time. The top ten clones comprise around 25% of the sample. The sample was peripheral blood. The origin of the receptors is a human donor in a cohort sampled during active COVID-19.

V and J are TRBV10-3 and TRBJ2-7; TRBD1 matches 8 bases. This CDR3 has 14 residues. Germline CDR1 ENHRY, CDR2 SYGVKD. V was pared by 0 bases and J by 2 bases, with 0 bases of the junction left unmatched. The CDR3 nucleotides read TGTGCCATCAGTGAGTCACAGGGGGCCTACGAGCAGTACTTC. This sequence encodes CAISESQGAYEQYF.

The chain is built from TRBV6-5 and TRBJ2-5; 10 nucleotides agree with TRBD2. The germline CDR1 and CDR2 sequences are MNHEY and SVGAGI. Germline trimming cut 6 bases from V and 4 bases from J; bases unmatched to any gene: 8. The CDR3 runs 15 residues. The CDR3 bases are TGTGCCAGCAGGCACAGCGGGGGGGGTCCAGAGACCCAGTACTTC. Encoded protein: CASRHSGGGPETQYF.

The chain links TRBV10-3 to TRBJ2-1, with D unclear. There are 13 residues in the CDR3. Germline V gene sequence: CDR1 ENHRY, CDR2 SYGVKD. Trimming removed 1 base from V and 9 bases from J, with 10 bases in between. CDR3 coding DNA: TGTGCCATCAGTGAGTTCGGTCCGGGTGAGCAGTTCTTC. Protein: CAISEFGPGEQFF.

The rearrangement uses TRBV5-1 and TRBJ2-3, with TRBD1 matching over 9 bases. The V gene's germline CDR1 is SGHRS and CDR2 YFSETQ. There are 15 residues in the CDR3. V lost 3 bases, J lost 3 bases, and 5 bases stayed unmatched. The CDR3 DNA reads TGCGCCAGCAGCTCACAGGGGGCCGGGACAGATACGCAGTATTTT. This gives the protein CASSSQGAGTDTQYF. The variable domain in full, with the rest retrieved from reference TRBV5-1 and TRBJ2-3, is KAGVTQTPRYLIKTRGQQVTLSCSPISGHRSVSWYQQTPGQGLQFLFEYFSETQRNKGNFPGRFSGRQFSNSRSEMNVSTLELGDSALYLCASSSQGAGTDTQYFGPGTRLTVL.

CDR3 nucleotide sequence: TGCAGCGCCCCGGGACAGGTTAACACCGGGGAGCTGTTTTTT. This gives the protein CSAPGQVNTGELFF. The chain recombines TRBV29-1 with TRBJ2-2, with 8 nucleotides matching TRBD1. Trimming took 7 bases from V and 2 from J; bases not matched to a gene: 6. The CDR3 is made up of 14 amino acids. CDR1 SQVTM and CDR2 ANQGSEA come from the germline V gene.

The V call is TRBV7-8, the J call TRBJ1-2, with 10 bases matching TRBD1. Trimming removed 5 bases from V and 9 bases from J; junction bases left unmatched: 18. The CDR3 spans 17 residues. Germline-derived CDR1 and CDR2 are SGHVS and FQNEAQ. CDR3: CASSPYHQGRDRGSYTF. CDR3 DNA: TGTGCCAGCAGCCCCTACCATCAAGGGCGGGACAGGGGTAGCTACACCTTC.

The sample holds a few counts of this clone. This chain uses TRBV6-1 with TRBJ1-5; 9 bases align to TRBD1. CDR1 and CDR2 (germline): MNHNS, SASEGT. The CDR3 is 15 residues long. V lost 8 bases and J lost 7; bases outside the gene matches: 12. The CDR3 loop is CASAPPGTGTQPQHF. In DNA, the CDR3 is TGTGCCAGCGCACCTCCCGGGACAGGGACCCAGCCCCAGCATTTT.

CDR3 sequence reads: CASSQGPWSGEQFF. The CDR3 DNA is TGTGCCAGCAGCCAAGGCCCGTGGTCGGGTGAGCAGTTCTTC. The rearrangement links TRBV14 to TRBJ2-1; D is ambiguous. The CDR3 contains 14 residues. Germline assignment: CDR1 SGHDN and CDR2 FVKESK. Trimming cost V 1 base and J 9 bases, with 13 bases left between them.

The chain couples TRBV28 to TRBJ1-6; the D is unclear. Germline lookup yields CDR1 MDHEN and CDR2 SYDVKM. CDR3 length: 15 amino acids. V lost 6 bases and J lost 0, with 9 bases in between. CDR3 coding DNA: TGTGCCAGCAGGGAACAGAGCTCCTATAATTCACCCCTCCACTTT. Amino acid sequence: CASREQSSYNSPLHF. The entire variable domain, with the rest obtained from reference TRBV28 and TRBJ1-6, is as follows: DVKVTQSSRYLVKRTGEKVFLECVQDMDHENMFWYRQDPGLGLRLIYFSYDVKMKEKGDIPEGYSVSREKKERFSLILESASTNQTSMYLCASREQSSYNSPLHFGNGTRLTVT.

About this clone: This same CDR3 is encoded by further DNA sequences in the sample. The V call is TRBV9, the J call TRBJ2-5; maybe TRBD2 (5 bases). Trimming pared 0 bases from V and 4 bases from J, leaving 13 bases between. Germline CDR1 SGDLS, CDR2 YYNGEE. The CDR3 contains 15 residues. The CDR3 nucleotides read TGTGCCAGCAGCGTAGCTGGAGGCTATGGAGAGACCCAGTACTTC. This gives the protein CASSVAGGYGETQYF.

The CDR3 sequence is CASSLAGGGGETQYF. In nucleotides, the CDR3 is TGTGCCAGCAGCTTAGCGGGAGGGGGTGGTGAGACCCAGTACTTC. The J gene is TRBJ2-5, the V gene TRBV7-2; perhaps TRBD2 as D (7 bases). This CDR3 spans 15 amino acids. Looked up from germline, CDR1 is SGHTA and CDR2 is FQGNSA. V was clipped by 0 bases and J by 5 bases, with 13 bases between them.

CDR3 in DNA: TGTGCCAGCTCCTCCAGGGGGACTGAAGCTTTCTTT. Its protein product is CASSSRGTEAFF. V and J are TRBV28 and TRBJ1-1; TRBD1 agrees at 7 bases. After removal of 8 bases from V and 5 bases from J, the junction contained 5 bases not matched to a gene. The CDR3 has 12 residues. Germline CDR1 MDHEN, CDR2 SYDVKM.

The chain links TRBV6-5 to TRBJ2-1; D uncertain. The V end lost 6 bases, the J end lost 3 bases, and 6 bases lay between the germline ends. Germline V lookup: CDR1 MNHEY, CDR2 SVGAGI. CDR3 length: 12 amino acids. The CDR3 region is CASRSNYNEQFF. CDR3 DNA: TGTGCCAGCAGGAGCAACTACAATGAGCAGTTCTTC.

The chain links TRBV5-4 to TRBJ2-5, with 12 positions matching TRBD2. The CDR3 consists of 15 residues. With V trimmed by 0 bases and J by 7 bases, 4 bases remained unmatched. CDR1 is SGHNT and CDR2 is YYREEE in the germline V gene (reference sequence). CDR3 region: CASSLELAGGGTQYF. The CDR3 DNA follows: TGTGCCAGCAGCTTGGAACTAGCGGGGGGAGGGACCCAGTACTTC.

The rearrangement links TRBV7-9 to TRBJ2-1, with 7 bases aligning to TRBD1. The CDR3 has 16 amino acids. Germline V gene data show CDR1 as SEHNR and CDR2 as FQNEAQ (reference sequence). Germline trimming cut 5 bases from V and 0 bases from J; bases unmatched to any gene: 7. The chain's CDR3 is CASSPGQSLSYNEQFF. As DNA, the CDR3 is TGTGCCAGCAGCCCGGGACAGTCCCTCTCCTACAATGAGCAGTTCTTC.

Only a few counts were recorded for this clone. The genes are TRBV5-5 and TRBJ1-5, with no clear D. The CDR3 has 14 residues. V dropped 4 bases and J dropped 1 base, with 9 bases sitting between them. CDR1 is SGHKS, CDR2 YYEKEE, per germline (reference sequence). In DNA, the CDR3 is TGTGCCAGCAGCCCCGGGTTGAGCAATCAGCCCCAGCATTTT. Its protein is CASSPGLSNQPQHF. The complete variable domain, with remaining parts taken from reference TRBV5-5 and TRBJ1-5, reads DAGVTQSPTHLIKTRGQQVTLRCSPISGHKSVSWYQQVLGQGPQFIFQYYEKEERGRGNFPDRFSARQFPNYSSELNVNALLLGDSALYLCASSPGLSNQPQHFGDGTRLSIL.

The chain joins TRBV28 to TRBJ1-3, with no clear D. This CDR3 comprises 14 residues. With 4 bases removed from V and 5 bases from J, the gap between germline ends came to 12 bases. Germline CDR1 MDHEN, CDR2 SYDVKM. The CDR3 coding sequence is TGTGCCAGCAGTTGGGCGGGTTCGCGAAACACCATATATTTT. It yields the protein CASSWAGSRNTIYF.

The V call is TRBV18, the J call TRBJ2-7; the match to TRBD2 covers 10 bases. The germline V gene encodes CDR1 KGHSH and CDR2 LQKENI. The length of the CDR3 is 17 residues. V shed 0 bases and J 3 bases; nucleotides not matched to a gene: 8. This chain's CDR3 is CASSPPHASGGGYEQYF. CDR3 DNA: TGTGCCAGCTCACCACCCCACGCTAGCGGGGGCGGCTACGAGCAGTACTTC.

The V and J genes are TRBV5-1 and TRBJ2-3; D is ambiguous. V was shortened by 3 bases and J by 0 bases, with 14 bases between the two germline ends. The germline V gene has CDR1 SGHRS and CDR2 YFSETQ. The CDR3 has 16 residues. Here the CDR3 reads CASSSKSRTSTDTQYF. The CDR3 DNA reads TGCGCCAGCAGCTCGAAAAGTCGAACTAGCACAGATACGCAGTATTTT.

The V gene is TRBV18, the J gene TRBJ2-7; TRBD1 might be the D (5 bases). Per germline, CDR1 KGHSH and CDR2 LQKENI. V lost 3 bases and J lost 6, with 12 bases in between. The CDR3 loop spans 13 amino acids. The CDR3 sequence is CASSPGPSLEQYF. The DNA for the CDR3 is TGTGCCAGCTCACCGGGGCCCAGCCTCGAGCAGTACTTC. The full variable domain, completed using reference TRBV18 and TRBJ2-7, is NAGVMQNPRHLVRRRGQEARLRCSPMKGHSHVYWYRQLPEEGLKFMVYLQKENIIDESGMPKERFSAEFPKEGPSILRIQQVVRGDSAAYFCASSPGPSLEQYFGPGTRLTVT.

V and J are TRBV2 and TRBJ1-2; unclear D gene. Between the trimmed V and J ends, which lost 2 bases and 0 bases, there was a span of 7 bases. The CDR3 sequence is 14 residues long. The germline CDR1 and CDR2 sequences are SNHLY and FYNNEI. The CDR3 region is CASSERQANYGYTF. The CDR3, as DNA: TGTGCCAGCAGTGAACGGCAGGCTAACTATGGCTACACCTTC.

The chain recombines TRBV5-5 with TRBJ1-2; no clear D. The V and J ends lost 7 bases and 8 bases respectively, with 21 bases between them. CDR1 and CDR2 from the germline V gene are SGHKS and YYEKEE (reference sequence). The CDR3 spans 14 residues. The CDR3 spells CASFHPGRREGYTF. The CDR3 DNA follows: TGTGCCAGCTTCCATCCCGGTCGGAGGGAAGGCTACACCTTC.

CDR3 bases: TGTGCCAGCAGCGTCCCCAGGAACACTGAAGCTTTCTTT. Translating it yields CASSVPRNTEAFF. The chain has TRBV2 and TRBJ1-1; D gene ambiguous. V shed 6 bases and J shed 1 base, with 9 bases lying between them. Germline lookup yields CDR1 SNHLY and CDR2 FYNNEI. The CDR3 spans 13 residues.

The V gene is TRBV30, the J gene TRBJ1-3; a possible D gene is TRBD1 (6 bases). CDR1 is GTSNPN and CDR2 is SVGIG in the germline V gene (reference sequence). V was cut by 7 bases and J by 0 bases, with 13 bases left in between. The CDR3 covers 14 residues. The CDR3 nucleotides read TGTGCCTACAAAACAGGGTACTCTGGAAACACCATATATTTT. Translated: CAYKTGYSGNTIYF.

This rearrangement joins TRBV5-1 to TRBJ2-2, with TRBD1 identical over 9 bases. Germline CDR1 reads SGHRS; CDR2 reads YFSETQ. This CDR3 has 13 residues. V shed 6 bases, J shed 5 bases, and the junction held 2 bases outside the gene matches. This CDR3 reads CASKTGGTGELFF. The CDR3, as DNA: TGCGCCAGCAAGACAGGGGGAACCGGGGAGCTGTTTTTT.